The 30 T cell receptor beta chains reported below all come from one sample, sequenced in a study of T cells in Graves' hyperthyroidism and ophthalmopathy. RNA transcripts gave rise to amplified TCR beta CDR3 regions. Carried out on the TCR CDR3, a first-round RT-PCR used the HTBI primer set. TCRdb recomputed calls from the multiplex PCR reads with MiXCR, one row per CDR3 protein. The sample consists of 550,000 to 800,000 distinct CDR3 sequences, less than 20% of them appearing once. Source material: blood. The receptors here all came from a young man with Graves' hyperthyroidism.

Ten or more counts support this clonotype. The chain links TRBV30 to TRBJ2-7, with 11 bases identical to TRBD1. The V segment lost 5 bases and the J segment 3 bases; nucleotides outside the gene matches: 3. This CDR3 has 13 residues. Germline CDR1 and CDR2: GTSNPN and SVGIG (reference sequence). The CDR3 sequence: CAWGQGARYEQYF. The CDR3 DNA follows: TGTGCCTGGGGACAGGGGGCGCGCTACGAGCAGTACTTC.

This clonotype was recorded many times. This chain links TRBV10-2 with TRBJ2-7; maybe TRBD1 (6 bases). CDR1 is WSHSY, CDR2 SAAADI, per germline. The CDR3 has 13 amino acids. Trimming removed 4 bases at V and 4 bases at J, with 11 bases between. The DNA of the CDR3 is TGCGCCAGCAGTGTTAACAGGGAGTACGAGCAGTACTTC. It yields the protein CASSVNREYEQYF.

V gene TRBV7-9 combines with J gene TRBJ2-1, with TRBD2 matching over 10 bases. Losses at the gene ends were 5 bases for V and 4 bases for J; bases not matched to a gene: 5. The CDR3 has 15 residues. The V gene's germline CDR1 is SEHNR and CDR2 FQNEAQ (reference sequence). The CDR3 nucleotides are TGTGCCAGCAGCGCCGGGACTAGCGCGTACAATGAGCAGTTCTTC. Protein sequence: CASSAGTSAYNEQFF.

Only a few counts were recorded for this clonotype. The rearrangement uses TRBV7-9 and TRBJ2-7; TRBD2 agrees at 7 bases. The CDR3 spans 15 residues. Germline CDR1 and CDR2: SEHNR and FQNEAQ (reference sequence). V shed 6 bases and J 1 base; nucleotides not matched to a gene: 9. CDR3 nucleotides: TGTGCCAGCAGTCCAATAGCGGGCTCTTCCTACGAGCAGTACTTC. Protein: CASSPIAGSSYEQYF.

This chain uses TRBV6-5 with TRBJ2-6; TRBD2 matches 7 bases. This CDR3 region has 16 residues. Germline V lookup: CDR1 MNHEY, CDR2 SVGAGI. The ends lost 0 bases at V and 1 base at J; junction bases unmatched: 0. The CDR3 protein is CASSYSGGSGANVLTF. CDR3 nucleotide sequence: TGTGCCAGCAGTTACTCGGGAGGGTCTGGGGCCAACGTCCTGACTTTC.

This clonotype was seen at least ten times. The chain recombines TRBV20-1 with TRBJ1-1; no reliable D call. CDR1 DFQATT and CDR2 SNEGSKA come from the germline V gene (reference sequence). Trimming pared 4 bases from V and 1 base from J, leaving 7 bases between. This CDR3 is 12 amino acids long. The CDR3 is CSAKQRNTEAFF. The CDR3 coding sequence is TGCAGTGCTAAACAGAGGAACACTGAAGCTTTCTTT.

This clonotype was counted ten times or more. The J gene is TRBJ2-3, the V gene TRBV11-2; D remains ambiguous. The CDR3 runs to 18 residues. V shed 0 bases and J shed 2 bases, with 18 bases lying between them. Germline V gene sequence: CDR1 SGHAT, CDR2 FQNNGV. The CDR3 region has the DNA TGTGCCAGCAGCTTAGATTGGCAGGAAGGTGGGAACACAGATACGCAGTATTTT. Protein sequence: CASSLDWQEGGNTDTQYF.

This clonotype was detected only a few times. The chain couples TRBV28 to TRBJ2-2; 8 bases line up with TRBD1. The CDR3 loop spans 17 amino acids. J gave up 6 bases and V 8 bases, and 17 bases lay outside the gene matches. Germline-derived CDR1 and CDR2 are MDHEN and SYDVKM. The CDR3 nucleotides read TGTGCCAGCGGAGACAGGGGACGACTAGGAGGTGCCGGGGAGCTGTTTTTT. It encodes CASGDRGRLGGAGELFF.

This clonotype was seen many times. The chain couples TRBV28 to TRBJ2-3, with a possible D match to TRBD2 (6 bases). The length of the CDR3 is 16 residues. With 8 bases removed from V and 0 bases from J, the gap between germline ends came to 18 bases. CDR1 is MDHEN and CDR2 is SYDVKM in the germline V gene. DNA for the CDR3: TGTGCCAGCGCCCGGGGGAGCGCCCTTAGCACAGATACGCAGTATTTT. Protein sequence: CASARGSALSTDTQYF.

This clonotype was detected only a few times. The chain links TRBV3-1 to TRBJ2-1, with 16 bases identical to TRBD2. V gave up 4 bases and J gave up 8 bases; unmatched junction bases: 14. Germline V gives CDR1 LGHDT, CDR2 YNNKEL (reference sequence). The CDR3 has 19 amino acids. CDR3 protein: CASSPRPGTSGRARYEQFF. CDR3 nucleotide sequence: TGTGCCAGCAGCCCCCGTCCCGGGACTAGCGGGAGGGCCAGGTATGAGCAGTTCTTC.

The chain uses TRBV3-1 and TRBJ2-1, with 7 bases identical to TRBD2. The J call may be in error: the DNA end matches TRBJ2-7 better. CDR1 is LGHDT, CDR2 YNNKEL, per germline (reference sequence). This CDR3 is built from 15 residues. The CDR3 is CASSQGGRETNEQYF. CDR3 coding DNA: TGTGCCAGCAGCCAAGGCGGGAGAGAGACCAATGAGCAGTACTTC.

The rearrangement links TRBV11-3 to TRBJ2-1; the match to TRBD2 covers 13 bases. J was trimmed by 8 bases and V by 0 bases; bases with no gene match: 10. The germline V gene has CDR1 SGHNT and CDR2 YENEEA. This CDR3 is 18 amino acids long. In nucleotides, the CDR3 is TGTGCCAGCAGCTTAGAAGGGTTCGGGACTAGCGGGATCTATGAGCAGTTCTTC. Its protein product is CASSLEGFGTSGIYEQFF.

J is TRBJ1-2 and V is TRBV28; TRBD1 aligns across 7 bases. With V trimmed by 4 bases and J by 7 bases, 6 bases remained unmatched. This CDR3 comprises 13 residues. Per the germline V gene, CDR1 is MDHEN and CDR2 is SYDVKM. CDR3 DNA: TGTGCCAGCAGTTCGACAGGGTGGGCTGGCTACACCTTC. Its translation: CASSSTGWAGYTF.

This clonotype occurred a few times. This chain connects TRBV9 to TRBJ2-7; 7 positions match TRBD1. Germline CDR1 reads SGDLS; CDR2 reads YYNGEE. This CDR3 contains 14 residues. The V gene end was trimmed by 3 bases and the J gene end by 5 bases; junction bases not matched to a gene: 8. Written as DNA, the CDR3 is TGTGCCAGCAGCGCCACAGGGGTTTGGAACGAGCAGTACTTC. Amino acids: CASSATGVWNEQYF.

V is TRBV6-1 and J is TRBJ2-5, with D possibly being TRBD2 (6 bases). The germline V and J ends were trimmed by 3 bases and 7 bases, with 12 bases remaining between them. Germline V gives CDR1 MNHNS, CDR2 SASEGT. The CDR3 contains 13 residues. The CDR3 reads CASSDGGLLTQYF. The CDR3 bases are TGTGCCAGCAGTGATGGGGGACTTCTGACCCAGTACTTC.

This clonotype was counted many times. The chain recombines TRBV20-1 with TRBJ1-6; D may be TRBD1 (6 bases). V was pared by 5 bases and J by 8 bases, with 16 bases between. In germline, CDR1 is DFQATT, CDR2 SNEGSKA (reference sequence). The CDR3 sequence is 14 residues long. The CDR3: CSAPSGGLDSPLHF. CDR3 DNA: TGCAGTGCTCCCAGTGGGGGGCTCGATTCACCCCTCCACTTT.

This clonotype was counted many times. V gene TRBV27 combines with J gene TRBJ2-3; D not resolved. V lost 3 bases, J lost 0 bases, and 10 bases lay in between. Germline V lookup: CDR1 MNHEY, CDR2 SMNVEV (reference sequence). This CDR3 is 15 amino acids long. The CDR3 here is CASSFRQVSTDTQYF. In DNA form, the CDR3 reads TGTGCCAGCAGTTTCAGGCAGGTCAGCACAGATACGCAGTATTTT.

This clonotype has more than one count but fewer than ten. An end of the junction does not agree with germline; a read error may underlie this. The chain uses TRBV7-8 and TRBJ2-7, with TRBD1 matching over 9 bases. This CDR3 spans 14 amino acids. The germline V gene has CDR1 SGHVS and CDR2 FQNEAQ. The CDR3 DNA is TGTACCAGCAGCCTCTTACAGGGGGCGGGGGAGCAGTACTTC. Encoded protein: CTSSLLQGAGEQYF.

The chain carries TRBV20-1 and TRBJ2-1; 11 bases are a match to TRBD2. The J segment lost 8 bases and the V segment lost 7 bases, leaving 10 bases of the junction unmatched. The CDR3 covers 14 residues. Germline V CDR1 and CDR2: DFQATT, SNEGSKA (reference sequence). CDR3 DNA: TGCAGTGTCCCCAAACTAGCGGGAGCAGATGAGCAGTTCTTC. Translating it yields CSVPKLAGADEQFF.

This clonotype was seen many times. V gene TRBV20-1 combines with J gene TRBJ2-5; 8 nucleotides align to TRBD2. The V and J ends lost 0 bases and 4 bases, in that order; junction bases with no gene match: 7. CDR3 length equals 15 residues. CDR1 and CDR2 from the germline V gene are DFQATT and SNEGSKA (reference sequence). The CDR3 here is CSARDIPAGVETQYF. As DNA, the CDR3 is TGCAGTGCTAGAGATATCCCAGCGGGAGTAGAGACCCAGTACTTC.

This clonotype was picked up a small number of times. This chain joins TRBV20-1 and TRBJ2-7; D possibly corresponds to TRBD1 (6 bases). Germline loops: CDR1 DFQATT, CDR2 SNEGSKA (reference sequence). V was pared by 6 bases and J by 10 bases, with 22 bases between. The CDR3 is 13 residues long. The CDR3: CSAQRGTDYGQYF. In DNA, the CDR3 is TGCAGTGCCCAGAGGGGGACGGATTACGGACAGTACTTC.

The V and J genes are TRBV7-9 and TRBJ2-3, with 7 bases that match TRBD1. CDR1 is SEHNR and CDR2 is FQNEAQ in the germline V gene (reference sequence). J lost 4 bases, V lost 2 bases, and 9 bases had no gene match. CDR3 length: 16 residues. CDR3 region: CASSLSSGTVADTQYF. In DNA form, the CDR3 reads TGTGCCAGCAGCTTAAGTTCTGGGACAGTGGCAGATACGCAGTATTTT.

This clonotype was picked up a small number of times. The chain couples TRBV10-3 to TRBJ1-1; TRBD1 is a possible D gene (6 bases). V shed 0 bases and J shed 5 bases, with 13 bases lying between them. Per the germline V gene, CDR1 is ENHRY and CDR2 is SYGVKD. The CDR3 has 15 amino acids. CDR3 in amino acids: CAISESIQGKTEAFF. The DNA of the CDR3 is TGTGCCATCAGTGAGTCAATACAGGGAAAGACTGAAGCTTTCTTT.

This clonotype is a singleton in its sample. Just one base apart from a much larger clone, this may be a read error. V gene TRBV6-1 combines with J gene TRBJ2-7, with D possibly being TRBD1 or TRBD2 (5 bases each). The CDR3 sequence is 13 residues long. Germline CDR1 MNHNS, CDR2 SASEGT. V was clipped by 11 bases and J by 5 bases, with 19 bases between them. The CDR3 coding sequence is TGTGCCGGGGCCCGGGGCCCGGCGGACGAGCAGTACTTC. Translated, it gives CAGARGPADEQYF.

This clonotype was detected a few times. The chain carries TRBV28 and TRBJ1-5; D might be TRBD1 (5 bases). V was pared by 8 bases and J by 0 bases, with 23 bases between. The CDR3 has 18 amino acids. The germline CDR1 and CDR2 sequences are MDHEN and SYDVKM. CDR3 nucleotides: TGTGCCAGCCATATGATTGGCAGGTTGGACAATAGCAATCAGCCCCAGCATTTT. It yields the protein CASHMIGRLDNSNQPQHF.

The table lists this clonotype with a few counts. The chain employs TRBV10-3 and TRBJ1-1, with D possibly TRBD1 on 5 matching bases. The V end was cut by 9 bases, the J end by 2 bases, with 13 bases between. The length of the CDR3 is 13 residues. CDR1 and CDR2 from the germline V gene are ENHRY and SYGVKD. The CDR3 DNA reads as TGTGCCATTAAGGACAAGATTAACACTGAAGCTTTCTTT. The encoded protein is CAIKDKINTEAFF.

This clonotype was observed a handful of times. The CDR3 is CASSEEGVSTYNEQFF. As DNA, the CDR3 is TGTGCCAGCAGTGAAGAGGGGGTGTCTACCTACAATGAGCAGTTCTTC. The chain employs TRBV2 and TRBJ2-1; D might be TRBD1 (6 bases). Germline loops: CDR1 SNHLY, CDR2 FYNNEI. The CDR3 has 16 residues. V lost 1 base and J lost 2, with 12 bases in between.

The rearrangement uses TRBV6-1 and TRBJ1-5; D gene unclear. The CDR3 contains 11 residues. The V end was cut by 3 bases, the J end by 12 bases, with 9 bases between. Germline V gene data show CDR1 as MNHNS and CDR2 as SASEGT. In DNA, the CDR3 is TGTGCCAGCAGTGATAGTGAGGACCAGCATTTT. Amino acid sequence: CASSDSEDQHF.

The chain recombines TRBV11-2 with TRBJ2-2; 12 bases line up with TRBD2. V shed 4 bases and J 8 bases; nucleotides not matched to a gene: 8. Germline V lookup: CDR1 SGHAT, CDR2 FQNNGV. This CDR3 spans 16 amino acids. This CDR3 reads CASSSRLAGALGELFF. CDR3 sequence (DNA): TGTGCCAGCAGCTCCCGACTAGCGGGAGCCTTGGGGGAGCTGTTTTTT.

This clonotype appeared a few times. The chain links TRBV6-1 to TRBJ1-3, with D hard to call. V was shortened by 5 bases and J by 8 bases, with 10 bases between the two germline ends. CDR3 length: 12 amino acids. Germline V gives CDR1 MNHNS, CDR2 SASEGT. The CDR3 coding sequence is TGTGCCAGCAGTTTCATCCGGGACACCATATATTTT. The encoded protein is CASSFIRDTIYF.